This T cell receptor (beta chain) was identified during a study of identical twins. Study-wide results and limits: While abundant cord blood beta clonotypes carried fewer insertions, memory repertoires showed no such pattern.

Via MiXCR, TCRdb re-called the 5' RACE reads, giving one row per CDR3 protein. This sample has roughly 1,500,000 distinct CDR3 sequences, with around 33% found just once. The CDR3 is 12 residues long. Trimming shortened V by 7 bases and J by 5 bases, and 9 bases separated the two germline ends. Germline V gives CDR1 SGHAT, CDR2 FQNNGV. A note on this clonotype: Its antigen is not known.

The sequence was collected from a newborn girl in good health. Material for sequencing was cord blood. The rearrangement uses TRBV11-2 and TRBJ2-1; D not resolved. The CDR3 region has the DNA TGTGCCAGCACCTTTAGCCACAATGAGCAGTTCTTC. Its protein product is CASTFSHNEQFF.